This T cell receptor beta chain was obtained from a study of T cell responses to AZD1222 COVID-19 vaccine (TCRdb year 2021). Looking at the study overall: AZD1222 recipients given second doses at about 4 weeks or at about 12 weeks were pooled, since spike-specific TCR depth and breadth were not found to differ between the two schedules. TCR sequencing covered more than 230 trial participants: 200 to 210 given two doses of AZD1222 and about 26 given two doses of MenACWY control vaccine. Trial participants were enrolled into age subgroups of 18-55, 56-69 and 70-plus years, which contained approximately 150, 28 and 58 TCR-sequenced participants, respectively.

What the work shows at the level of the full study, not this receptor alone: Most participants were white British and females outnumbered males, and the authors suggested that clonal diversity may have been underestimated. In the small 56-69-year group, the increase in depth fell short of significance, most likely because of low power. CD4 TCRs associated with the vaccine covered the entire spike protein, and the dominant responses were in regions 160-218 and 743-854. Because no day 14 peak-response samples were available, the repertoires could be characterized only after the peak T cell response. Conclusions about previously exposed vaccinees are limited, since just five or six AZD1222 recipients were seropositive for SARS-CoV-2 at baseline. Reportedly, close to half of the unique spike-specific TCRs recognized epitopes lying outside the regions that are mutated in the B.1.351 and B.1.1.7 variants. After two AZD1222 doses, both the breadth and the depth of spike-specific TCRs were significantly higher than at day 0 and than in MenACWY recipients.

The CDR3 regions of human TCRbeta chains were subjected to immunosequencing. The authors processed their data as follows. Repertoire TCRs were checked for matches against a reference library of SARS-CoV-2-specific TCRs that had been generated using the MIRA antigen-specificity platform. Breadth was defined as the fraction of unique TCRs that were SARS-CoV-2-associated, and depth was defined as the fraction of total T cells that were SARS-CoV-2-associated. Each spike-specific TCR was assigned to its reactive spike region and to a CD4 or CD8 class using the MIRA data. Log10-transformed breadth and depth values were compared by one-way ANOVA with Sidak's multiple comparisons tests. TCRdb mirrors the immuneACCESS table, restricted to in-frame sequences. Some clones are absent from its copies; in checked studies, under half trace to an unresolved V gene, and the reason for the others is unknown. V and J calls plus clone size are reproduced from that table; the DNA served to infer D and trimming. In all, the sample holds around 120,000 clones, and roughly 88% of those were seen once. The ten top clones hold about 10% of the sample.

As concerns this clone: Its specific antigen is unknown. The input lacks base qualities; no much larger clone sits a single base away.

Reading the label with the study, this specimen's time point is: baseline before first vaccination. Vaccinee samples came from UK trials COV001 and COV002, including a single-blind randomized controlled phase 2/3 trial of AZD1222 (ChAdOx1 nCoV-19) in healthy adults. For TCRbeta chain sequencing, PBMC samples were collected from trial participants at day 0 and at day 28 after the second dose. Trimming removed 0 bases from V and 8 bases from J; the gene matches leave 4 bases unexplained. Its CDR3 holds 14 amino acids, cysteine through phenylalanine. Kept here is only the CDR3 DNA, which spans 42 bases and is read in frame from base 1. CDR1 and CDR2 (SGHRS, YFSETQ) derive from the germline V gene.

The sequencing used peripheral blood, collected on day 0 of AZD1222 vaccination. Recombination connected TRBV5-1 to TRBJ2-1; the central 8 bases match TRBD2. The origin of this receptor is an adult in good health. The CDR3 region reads CASSLEGLADEQFF. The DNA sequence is TGCGCCAGCAGCTTGGAAGGACTAGCTGATGAGCAGTTCTTC.